This TCR beta chain was identified during a study of blood T cell repertoires in COVID-19. The CDR3 covers 11 residues. The germline V and J ends were trimmed by 4 bases and 5 bases, with 9 bases remaining between them. CDR1 and CDR2 (germline): DFQATT, SNEGSKA (reference sequence). Sequenced by immunoSEQ multiplex PCR; TCRdb stores in-frame clones only, minus some. The sample has 70,000 to 75,000 clones, around four fifths seen once. The source of this sequence is a woman aged 55-69 years with acute or convalescent COVID-19. Sequencing used peripheral blood. The chain couples TRBV20-1 to TRBJ2-7, with D perhaps TRBD2 (5 bases). The chain's CDR3 is CSAMRGNEQYF. CDR3 coding DNA: TGCAGTGCTATGAGAGGGAACGAGCAGTACTTC.